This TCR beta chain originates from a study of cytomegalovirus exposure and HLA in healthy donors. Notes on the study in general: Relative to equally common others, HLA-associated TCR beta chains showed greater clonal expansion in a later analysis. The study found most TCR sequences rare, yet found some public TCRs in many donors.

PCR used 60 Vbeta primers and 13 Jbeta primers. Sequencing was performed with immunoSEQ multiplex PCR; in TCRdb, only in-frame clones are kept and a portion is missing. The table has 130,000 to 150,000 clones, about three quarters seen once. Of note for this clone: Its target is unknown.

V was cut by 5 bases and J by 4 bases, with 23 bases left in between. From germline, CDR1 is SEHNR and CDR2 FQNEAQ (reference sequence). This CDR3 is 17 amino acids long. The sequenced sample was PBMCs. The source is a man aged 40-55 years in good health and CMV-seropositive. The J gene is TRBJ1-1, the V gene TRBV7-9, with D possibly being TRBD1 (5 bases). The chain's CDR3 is CASSPTRREEAGTEAFF. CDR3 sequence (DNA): TGTGCCAGCAGCCCCACCCGCAGGGAGGAGGCGGGCACTGAAGCTTTCTTT.